This T cell receptor beta chain derives from a study of shared clonotypes between healthy human individuals (dated by TCRdb to the early 2020s). With regard to the full study: Three men and a couple of women, aged 18 to 49 years, made up the cohort. For each donor, CD4 naive and CD4 memory were each given three plates, CD8 naive was given two plates, and CD8 memory was given one plate. Libraries were prepared and TCR repertoires were sequenced by different laboratories using diverse techniques, in order to increase sequencing depth and limit assay-specific biases. To estimate repertoire size and how much clonotype sharing occurs between individuals, the study deeply sequenced the blood TCR repertoires of five or six healthy adults. Each donor's leukapheresis produced roughly between roughly 0.85 and 9 billion PBMCs. Results and caveats for the whole study, not just this receptor: Naive subsets generally had larger estimated clonotype richness than memory subsets. Sampling was limited to blood, and TCR repertoires in tissue likely differ from TCR repertoires in blood. Pairwise subsampling led to the expectation that sequencing depth would affect the degree of clonotype sharing among donors. Because the study included only a small number of donors, the genetic and exposure-history diversity represented was limited. Compared with non-shared clonotypes, clonotypes shared by all four sorted-subset donors had higher generation probabilities. Around 5% of naive CD4, around 3.5% of naive CD8, about 2.5% of memory CD4, and more than 0.35% of memory CD8 clonotypes were shared across a handful of donors. Even with the large sequencing depth, rarefaction of the sorted-subset datasets indicated that sequencing was incomplete.

The CDR3 goes from the cysteine to the phenylalanine over 14 residues. Just CDR3 DNA is preserved here, 42 bases in frame from base 1. Ends trimmed: V by 4 bases, J by 2 bases; bases unmatched to a gene: 2. The germline V gene gives CDR1 as SQVTM and CDR2 as ANQGSEA. Healthy HIV-negative adults with no recently reported acute infections or vaccinations were included as donors. All donors were Caucasian adults living in Nashville, Tennessee, USA. CD4+ T cells were enriched through magnetic negative selection, after which naive cells were positively selected on CD45RA and the remaining negative fraction served as the memory subset. Blood was obtained by leukapheresis, after which PBMCs were separated by Ficoll-Histopaque density gradient centrifugation and cryopreserved in liquid nitrogen vapor phase. Purity and quantity of every magnetically sorted T cell population were checked by analytical flow cytometry. Genomic DNA was isolated from each sorted fraction and quantified by UV absorbance on a Nanodrop 2000c.

With respect to this clone: Its specific antigen is unknown. Base quality data are lacking; no much larger clone is found one base away.

Using the deep immunoSEQ assay, multiplex PCR amplified TCR CDR3 regions from genomic DNA. Genomic DNA extracted from each cell subset was distributed evenly over all wells of several immunoSEQ 96-well plates, and each plate served as one replicate. Each replicate PCR for sorted subsets received approximately 220 ng genomic DNA, equal to 28,000 or so T cell genomes. Purified libraries were measured with a Qubit 3.0 fluorometer, size-checked on a Bioanalyzer 2100, and measured again with the KAPA Library Quantification kit. Each immunoSEQ 96-well plate was sequenced on its own single-read 150-cycle Illumina NextSeq 550 flow cell. The original methods were these. Because the immunoSEQ output held only junctional sequences and lacked quality scores, the filtering could not match the filtering applied to full-length reads. To assign V/J genes and CDR3, sequences were annotated using PyIR, a Python wrapper for IgBLAST v1.9, with IMGT germline references. Any read was removed if the V/J assignment was weak (E-value above 1e-6), the CDR3 was missing, or the read contained stop codons, out-of-frame junctions, or ambiguous translated residues. V3J clonotypes were defined by identical inferred V gene, J gene, and CDR3 amino acid sequence. Percentage overlap between repertoires was computed as shared unique clonotypes divided by the size of the smaller repertoire. Repertoire richness was assessed with RTK rarefaction, the Chao1 estimator, and Recon v2.1 estimates of unobserved clonotypes. Generation probabilities for all TCRbeta clonotypes obtained by the gDNA method from a handful of donors were computed using OLGA. The table comes from immuneACCESS by way of TCRdb, which keeps in-frame sequences with V and J called. Part of the clones is missing from these tables; in studies checked, under half for an unresolved V gene and the rest for unknown reasons. The D gene and trimming were derived from the DNA, and the V and J assignments and clone size from that table. Present in this sample are about 2.5 million clones, about nine tenths of which were seen just once. Of the sample, 0.37% is held by the ten largest clones.

Sequencing input: naive CD4+ T cells from PBMCs. The cell subset or site tag for this specimen amounts to: CD45RA+ positively selected. The chain was built from TRBV29-1 and TRBJ2-3, and TRBD2 aligns with 11 junction nucleotides. This receptor was taken from a man aged 18 to 29 in good health. Some clones in this sample may be carry-over from other donors' samples. The nucleotide sequence is given as TGCAGCGTTGTAGCGGGAGGGAACACAGATACGCAGTATTTT. It translates as CSVVAGGNTDTQYF.